The present T cell receptor (beta chain) was sequenced within a study of T cell responses to AZD1222 COVID-19 vaccine. Produced via immunoSEQ multiplex PCR; TCRdb's table is partial and in-frame only. The data hold 150,000 to 200,000 clones, with just over 90% observed a single time. The V and J ends lost 7 bases and 4 bases, in that order; junction bases with no gene match: 4. This CDR3 is built from 12 residues. The germline V gene encodes CDR1 SQVTM and CDR2 ANQGSEA. Study-wide results and caveats: The CD4 TCRs associated with vaccination extended across spike and predominated at 160-218 and 743-854. Just 5 or 6 AZD1222 recipients tested seropositive at baseline.

A remark on this clone: Its antigen is undetermined.

This rearrangement joins TRBV29-1 to TRBJ1-3; 7 bases map to TRBD1. Sequenced material: peripheral blood, taken 28 days after the second dose of the MenACWY control vaccine. The TCR comes from an adult who received the MenACWY meningococcal vaccine as a control. The chain's CDR3 is CSAGDRGNTIYF. In DNA form, the CDR3 reads TGCAGCGCTGGGGACAGAGGAAACACCATATATTTT.